Below are 21 T cell receptor beta chains sequenced from a single sample in a study of shared clonotypes between healthy human individuals. The repertoire was sequenced with immunoSEQ multiplex PCR; TCRdb's copy has only in-frame clones and lacks some. The table includes around 1.5 million clones, under 99% detected once. Sequenced input: naive CD4+ T cells sorted from blood. This sample's subset: CD45RA+ positively selected. The receptors were sampled from a man aged 30 to 39 in good health.

The chain employs TRBV6-5 and TRBJ2-7, with D perhaps matching TRBD1 (6 bases). With 5 bases removed from V and 4 bases from J, the gap between germline ends came to 12 bases. The CDR3 is made up of 13 amino acids. Germline loops: CDR1 MNHEY, CDR2 SVGAGI. The CDR3 DNA reads as TGTGCCAGCAGTCCGTACAGGGATTACGAGCAGTACTTC. Amino acid sequence: CASSPYRDYEQYF.

The count of this clone is one. The chain has TRBV13 and TRBJ2-7; 9 bases match TRBD1. The CDR3 runs to 14 residues. Germline V gene lookup returns CDR1 PRHDT and CDR2 FYEKMQ (reference sequence). The V segment lost 5 bases and the J segment 2 bases; nucleotides outside the gene matches: 4. CDR3 nucleotide sequence: TGTGCCAGCAGCACGGGGACAGGGACCTACGAGCAGTACTTC. Encoded protein: CASSTGTGTYEQYF.

This clone was observed once. V is TRBV12-5 and J is TRBJ2-1, with 7 bases that match TRBD2. The J segment lost 10 bases and the V segment lost 0 bases, leaving 3 bases of the junction unmatched. The CDR3 is 13 residues long. The germline CDR1 and CDR2 sequences are LGHNT and FRNRAP. This chain's CDR3 is CASGLVVGGEQFF. Here the CDR3 DNA reads TGTGCTAGTGGTTTGGTAGTCGGGGGGGAGCAGTTCTTC.

J is TRBJ1-1 and V is TRBV5-6, with D possibly being TRBD1 (5 bases). Trimming took 0 bases from V and 1 from J, leaving 13 bases between them. Germline loops: CDR1 SGHDT, CDR2 YYEEEE. The CDR3 is 16 residues long. CDR3 in amino acids: CASSLAPGLTNTEAFF. The CDR3 bases are TGTGCCAGCAGCTTGGCGCCGGGACTTACGAACACTGAAGCTTTCTTT. Full variable domain (missing parts from reference TRBV5-6 and TRBJ1-1): DAGVTQSPTHLIKTRGQQVTLRCSPKSGHDTVSWYQQALGQGPQFIFQYYEEEERQRGNFPDRFSGHQFPNYSSELNVNALLLGDSALYLCASSLAPGLTNTEAFFGQGTRLTVV.

The chain has TRBV7-2 and TRBJ2-7, with D perhaps given as TRBD1 or TRBD2 (5 bases each). Looked up from germline, CDR1 is SGHTA and CDR2 is FQGNSA. This CDR3 has 12 residues. Trimming removed 5 bases at V and 5 bases at J, with 10 bases between. CDR3 bases: TGTGCCAGCAGCCGAGGGACCCACGAGCAGTACTTC. Translation: CASSRGTHEQYF.

This clone appeared once. The chain has TRBV7-2 and TRBJ2-7, with TRBD1 matching 9 bases. The CDR3 runs to 13 residues. Germline V gives CDR1 SGHTA, CDR2 FQGNSA. The V segment lost 7 bases and the J segment 4 bases; nucleotides outside the gene matches: 5. CDR3 nucleotide sequence: TGTGCCAGCAATCCGACAGGGGGGTACGAGCAGTACTTC. It yields the protein CASNPTGGYEQYF.

The chain joins TRBV11-3 to TRBJ2-5; no clear D. The ends were cut back, 3 bases at V and 1 base at J, with 6 bases in the middle. CDR1 is SGHNT and CDR2 is YENEEA in the germline V gene. The CDR3 is 13 amino acids. The CDR3, as DNA: TGTGCCAGCAGCTTGGAGACCCAAGAGACCCAGTACTTC. This translates into CASSLETQETQYF.

This chain connects TRBV5-6 to TRBJ1-4, with D possibly matching TRBD1 (6 bases). The CDR3 extends over 14 amino acids. Germline V lookup: CDR1 SGHDT, CDR2 YYEEEE. V was trimmed by 0 bases and J by 6 bases, leaving 9 bases between them. The CDR3 nucleotides read TGTGCCAGCAGCTTGGCAGGGGTAGATGAAAAACTGTTTTTT. Encoded protein: CASSLAGVDEKLFF.

V gene TRBV7-9 combines with J gene TRBJ2-2; 13 bases are shared with TRBD2. Germline assignment: CDR1 SEHNR and CDR2 FQNEAQ (reference sequence). This CDR3 is 17 amino acids long. V dropped 6 bases and J dropped 4; count of bases not matched to a gene: 8. The CDR3 DNA reads as TGTGCCAGCAGAGACACTAGCGGGAGGGAGGCCACCGGGGAGCTGTTTTTT. Residues: CASRDTSGREATGELFF.

The genes are TRBV14 and TRBJ2-1; D unclear. The length of the CDR3 is 15 residues. Trimming cost V 0 bases and J 4 bases, with 10 bases left between them. The germline V gene encodes CDR1 SGHDN and CDR2 FVKESK. CDR3 in amino acids: CASSQDPTRYNEQFF. The CDR3 bases are TGTGCCAGCAGCCAAGATCCTACCCGGTACAATGAGCAGTTCTTC.

A single count supports this clone. This sequence joins TRBV11-3 and TRBJ2-2, with 8 bases aligning to TRBD2. V was pared by 5 bases and J by 6 bases, with 5 bases of the junction left unmatched. This CDR3 is built from 14 residues. Germline loops: CDR1 SGHNT, CDR2 YENEEA. The CDR3 DNA is TGTGCCAGCAGCGTAGGACTAGCCGCCGGGGAGCTGTTTTTT. It yields the protein CASSVGLAAGELFF. The whole variable domain, remainder taken from reference TRBV11-3 and TRBJ2-2, is EAGVVQSPRYKIIEKKQPVAFWCNPISGHNTLYWYLQNLGQGPELLIRYENEEAVDDSQLPKDRFSAERLKGVDSTLKIQPAELGDSAVYLCASSVGLAAGELFFGEGSRLTVL.

Only one count was recorded for this clone. The chain employs TRBV7-2 and TRBJ1-5, with D possibly TRBD1 on 5 matching bases. Germline V gives CDR1 SGHTA, CDR2 FQGNSA. Trimming took 1 base from V and 7 from J, leaving 11 bases between them. This CDR3 is built from 14 residues. For the CDR3, the DNA is TGTGCCAGCAGCTTAGGGAGGGGCGGGCAGCCCCAGCATTTT. Translation: CASSLGRGGQPQHF. Together with reference TRBV7-2 and TRBJ1-5, the CDR3 gives the full variable domain: GAGVSQSPSNKVTEKGKDVELRCDPISGHTALYWYRQSLGQGLEFLIYFQGNSAPDKSGLPSDRFSAERTGGSVSTLTIQRTQQEDSAVYLCASSLGRGGQPQHFGDGTRLSIL.

The rearrangement links TRBV9 to TRBJ1-2; 7 positions agree with TRBD1. Germline V gene lookup returns CDR1 SGDLS and CDR2 YYNGEE. CDR3 length: 16 residues. J was trimmed by 4 bases and V by 0 bases; bases with no gene match: 9. Written as DNA, the CDR3 is TGTGCCAGCAGCGTAGCGGATACAGGGGTATTCTATGGCTACACCTTC. Protein sequence: CASSVADTGVFYGYTF.

The CDR3 DNA reads TGTGCCAGCAGCCCCCCTAGCGGGACTAACTACGAGCAGTACTTC. Translated: CASSPPSGTNYEQYF. This chain connects TRBV5-5 to TRBJ2-7, with 9 bases matching TRBD2. V shed 4 bases and J 3 bases; nucleotides not matched to a gene: 8. This CDR3 contains 15 residues. Germline CDR1 SGHKS, CDR2 YYEKEE (reference sequence).

CDR3 nucleotides: TGTGCCAGCAGTGGTAGGGGGAGGGTAAGGCTGGGGCAGTTCTTC. Amino acids: CASSGRGRVRLGQFF. The V call is TRBV6-1, the J call TRBJ2-1; D is perhaps TRBD2 (7 bases). Trimming left V 4 bases short and J 12 bases short, with 22 bases between. The CDR3 runs to 15 residues. Germline CDR1 MNHNS, CDR2 SASEGT.

The genes are TRBV18 and TRBJ2-3, with TRBD1 as a possible D gene (6 bases). The CDR3 consists of 18 residues. Trimming took off 3 bases at V and 1 base at J, with 20 bases between the two ends. Germline-derived CDR1 and CDR2 are KGHSH and LQKENI. This CDR3 reads CASSPLYGGPAGTDTQYF. For the CDR3, the DNA is TGTGCCAGCTCACCCCTGTATGGGGGCCCAGCCGGCACAGATACGCAGTATTTT.

The chain joins TRBV20-1 to TRBJ1-4, with D perhaps matching TRBD1 (5 bases). Germline CDR1 DFQATT, CDR2 SNEGSKA (reference sequence). The V gene lost 4 bases and the J gene lost 5 bases, with 5 bases spanning the gap. This CDR3 has 11 amino acids. The CDR3 reads CSATGNEKLFF. For the CDR3, the DNA is TGCAGTGCTACAGGGAATGAAAAACTGTTTTTT.

The chain combines TRBV5-1 with TRBJ2-7, with D unclear. The CDR3 has 16 amino acids. In germline, CDR1 is SGHRS, CDR2 YFSETQ. V lost 5 bases to trimming and J lost 0 bases, with 18 bases between them. CDR3 sequence (DNA): TGCGCCAGCAGTAATCCGCGACGTACAGACTCCTACGAGCAGTACTTC. This translates into CASSNPRRTDSYEQYF.

The chain recombines TRBV18 with TRBJ2-5; TRBD2 agrees at 7 bases. The CDR3 totals 16 residues. J was trimmed by 2 bases and V by 0 bases; bases with no gene match: 6. Germline V CDR1 and CDR2: KGHSH, LQKENI. The CDR3 protein is CASSPPLAGGQETQYF. The DNA for the CDR3 is TGTGCCAGCTCACCACCGTTAGCGGGCGGTCAAGAGACCCAGTACTTC.

This chain joins TRBV5-4 and TRBJ2-5, with TRBD1 as a possible D gene (6 bases). The CDR3 runs 16 residues. In germline, CDR1 is SGHNT, CDR2 YYREEE (reference sequence). The germline V and J ends were trimmed by 3 bases and 1 base, with 16 bases remaining between them. The CDR3 sequence is CASSSGTGRSQETQYF. The CDR3 region has the DNA TGTGCCAGCAGCTCCGGCACAGGGCGTTCCCAAGAGACCCAGTACTTC.

The chain carries TRBV7-2 and TRBJ2-7, with D possibly TRBD2 on 6 matching bases. Germline V gives CDR1 SGHTA, CDR2 FQGNSA. V lost 1 base and J 9 bases, leaving 16 bases between the germline ends. The CDR3 contains 14 residues. Written as DNA, the CDR3 is TGTGCCAGCAGCTTAGGGACTATGGGCCCCAGGCAGTACTTC. This codes for CASSLGTMGPRQYF.